Detailed here is one T cell receptor beta chain. The CDR3 contains 14 residues. The trim removed 5 bases at V and 4 bases at J, leaving 5 bases unmatched. CDR1 is MNHEY, CDR2 SVGAGI, per germline. This sample is part of a study of control samples from healthy donors and cancer patients. Method: immunoSEQ multiplex PCR; TCRdb's copy keeps in-frame clones and lacks some. The table lists about 150,000 clones, roughly 94% of them singletons. The receptor was isolated from a man between 35 and 55 years old in good health. The sequenced material came from blood. The V gene is TRBV6-5, the J gene TRBJ1-5; 7 bases fit TRBD1. In DNA form, the CDR3 reads TGTGCCAGCAGTAAATCGGGACAGAATCAGCCCCAGCATTTT. Protein sequence: CASSKSGQNQPQHF.